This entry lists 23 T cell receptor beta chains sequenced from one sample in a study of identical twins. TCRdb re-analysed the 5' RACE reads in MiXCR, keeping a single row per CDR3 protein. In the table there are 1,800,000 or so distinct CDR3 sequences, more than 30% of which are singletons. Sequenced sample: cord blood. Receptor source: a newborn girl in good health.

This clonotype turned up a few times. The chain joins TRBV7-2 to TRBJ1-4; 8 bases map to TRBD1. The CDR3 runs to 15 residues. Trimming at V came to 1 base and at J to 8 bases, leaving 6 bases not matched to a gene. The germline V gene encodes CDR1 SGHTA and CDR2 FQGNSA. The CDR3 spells CASSLVSGGSEKLFF. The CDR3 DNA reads TGTGCCAGCAGCTTAGTTTCAGGGGGCTCGGAAAAACTGTTTTTT.

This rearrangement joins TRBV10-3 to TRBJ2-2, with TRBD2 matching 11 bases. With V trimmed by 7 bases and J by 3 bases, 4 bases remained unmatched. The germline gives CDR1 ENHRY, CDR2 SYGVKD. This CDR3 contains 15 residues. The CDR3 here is CAITELAGDTGELFF. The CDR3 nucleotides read TGTGCCATCACTGAACTAGCGGGGGACACCGGGGAGCTGTTTTTT.

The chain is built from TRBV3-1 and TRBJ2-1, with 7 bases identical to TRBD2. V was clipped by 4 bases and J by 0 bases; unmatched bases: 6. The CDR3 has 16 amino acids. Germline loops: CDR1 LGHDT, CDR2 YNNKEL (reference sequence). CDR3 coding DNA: TGTGCCAGCAGCCCTCAGCGGGGCCTCTCCTACAATGAGCAGTTCTTC. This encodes CASSPQRGLSYNEQFF.

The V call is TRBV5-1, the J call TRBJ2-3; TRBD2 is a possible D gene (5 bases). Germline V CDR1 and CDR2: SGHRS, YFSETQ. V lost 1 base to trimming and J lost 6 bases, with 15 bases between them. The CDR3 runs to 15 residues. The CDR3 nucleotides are TGCGCCAGCAGCTTGTCGGGGTTCGGGCCGGATACGCAGTATTTT. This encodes CASSLSGFGPDTQYF.

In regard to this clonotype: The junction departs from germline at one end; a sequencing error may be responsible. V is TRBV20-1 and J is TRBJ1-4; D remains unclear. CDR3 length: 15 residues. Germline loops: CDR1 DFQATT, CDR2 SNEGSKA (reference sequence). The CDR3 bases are TGCAGTGCTAGCCCCATGAGGCAGAATAATGGAAAACTGTTTTTT. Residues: CSASPMRQNNGKLFF.

In nucleotides, the CDR3 is TGTGCCAGCAGCCAGCTCCGTAGGGCCAATGAGCAGTACTTC. Translation: CASSQLRRANEQYF. V usage is TRBV3-1 and J usage is TRBJ2-7; D not resolved. Germline CDR1 LGHDT, CDR2 YNNKEL (reference sequence). The V end was cut by 3 bases, the J end by 7 bases, with 16 bases between. The CDR3 contains 14 residues.

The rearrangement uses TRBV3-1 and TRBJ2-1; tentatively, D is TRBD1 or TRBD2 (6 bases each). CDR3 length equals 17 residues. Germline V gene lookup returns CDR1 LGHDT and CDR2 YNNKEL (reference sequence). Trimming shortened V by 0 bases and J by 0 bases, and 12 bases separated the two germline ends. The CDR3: CASSQEGGRSSYNEQFF. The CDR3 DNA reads TGTGCCAGCAGCCAAGAAGGGGGGAGGAGCTCCTACAATGAGCAGTTCTTC.

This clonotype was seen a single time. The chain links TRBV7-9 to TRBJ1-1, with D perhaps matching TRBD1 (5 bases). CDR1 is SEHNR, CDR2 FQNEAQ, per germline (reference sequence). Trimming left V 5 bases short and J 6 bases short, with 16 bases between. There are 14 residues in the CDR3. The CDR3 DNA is TGTGCCAGCAGCCTAGGCCTGTGGGGGGCTGAAGCTTTCTTT. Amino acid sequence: CASSLGLWGAEAFF.

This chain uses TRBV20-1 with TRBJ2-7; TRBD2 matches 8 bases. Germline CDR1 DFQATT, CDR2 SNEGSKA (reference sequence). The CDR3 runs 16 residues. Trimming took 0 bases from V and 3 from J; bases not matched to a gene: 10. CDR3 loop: CSARDLARGVSYEQYF. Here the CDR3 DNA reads TGCAGTGCTAGAGATCTTGCGCGGGGGGTGAGCTACGAGCAGTACTTC.

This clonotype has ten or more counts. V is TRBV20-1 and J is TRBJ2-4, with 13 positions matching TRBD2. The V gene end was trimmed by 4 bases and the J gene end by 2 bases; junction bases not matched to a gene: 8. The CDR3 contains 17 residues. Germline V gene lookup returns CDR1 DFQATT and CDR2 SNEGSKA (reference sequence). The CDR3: CSAIGLAGVLSKNIQYF. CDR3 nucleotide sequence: TGCAGTGCTATAGGACTAGCGGGAGTCCTTTCCAAAAACATTCAGTACTTC.

The CDR3 coding sequence is TGTGCCAGCACCATCAGGACAGATACGCAGTATTTT. This encodes CASTIRTDTQYF. The chain uses TRBV5-8 and TRBJ2-3; D is unclear. The CDR3 has 12 amino acids. CDR1 and CDR2 (germline): SGHTS, YDEGEE. The V end was cut by 6 bases, the J end by 3 bases, with 8 bases between.

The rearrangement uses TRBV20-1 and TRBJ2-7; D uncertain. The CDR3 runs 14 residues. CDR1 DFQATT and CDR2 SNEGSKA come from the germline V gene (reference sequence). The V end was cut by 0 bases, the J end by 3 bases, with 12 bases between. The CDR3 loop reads CSARDLGTRYEQYF. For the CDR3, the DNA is TGCAGTGCTAGAGATCTCGGTACCCGCTACGAGCAGTACTTC.

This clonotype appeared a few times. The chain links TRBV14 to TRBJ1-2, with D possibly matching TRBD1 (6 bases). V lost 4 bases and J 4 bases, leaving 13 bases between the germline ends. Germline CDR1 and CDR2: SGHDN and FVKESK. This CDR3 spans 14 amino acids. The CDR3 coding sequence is TGTGCCAGCAGCCCTCAGGACAGCCTCTATGGCTACACCTTC. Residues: CASSPQDSLYGYTF.

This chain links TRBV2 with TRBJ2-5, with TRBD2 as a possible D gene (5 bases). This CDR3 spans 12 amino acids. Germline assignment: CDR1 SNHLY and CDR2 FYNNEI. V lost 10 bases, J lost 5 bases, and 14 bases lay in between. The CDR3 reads CATRVWEETQYF. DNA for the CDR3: TGTGCCACCAGAGTCTGGGAGGAGACCCAGTACTTC.

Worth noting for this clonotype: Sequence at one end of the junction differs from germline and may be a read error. The CDR3 sequence: CASNLAGAGGNILYF. CDR3 in DNA: TGTGCCAGCAACTTAGCAGGGGCTGGGGGAAACATTCTGTACTTC. This chain connects TRBV7-9 to TRBJ2-7; D possibly corresponds to TRBD1 (6 bases). CDR3 length: 15 residues. The V gene's germline CDR1 is SEHNR and CDR2 FQNEAQ (reference sequence).

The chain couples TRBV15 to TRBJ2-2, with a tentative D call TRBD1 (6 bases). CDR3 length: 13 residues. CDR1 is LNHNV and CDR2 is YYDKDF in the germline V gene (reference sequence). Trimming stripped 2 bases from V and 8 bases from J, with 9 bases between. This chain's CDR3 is CATSRPGAGELFF. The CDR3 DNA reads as TGTGCCACCAGCAGACCAGGGGCTGGGGAGCTGTTTTTT.

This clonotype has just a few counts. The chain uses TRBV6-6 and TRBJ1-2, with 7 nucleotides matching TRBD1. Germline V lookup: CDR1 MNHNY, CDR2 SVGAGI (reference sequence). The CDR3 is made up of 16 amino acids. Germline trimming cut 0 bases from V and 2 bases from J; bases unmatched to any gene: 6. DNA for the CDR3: TGTGCCAGCAGTTACTCCCGACAGGGCGGCAACTATGGCTACACCTTC. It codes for CASSYSRQGGNYGYTF.

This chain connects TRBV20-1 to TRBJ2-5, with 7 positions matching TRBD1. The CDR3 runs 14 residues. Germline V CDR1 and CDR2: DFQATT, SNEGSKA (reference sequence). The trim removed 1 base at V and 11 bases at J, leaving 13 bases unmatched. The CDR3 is CSARGQGSYNAQYF. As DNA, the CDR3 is TGCAGTGCTAGAGGACAGGGAAGCTACAATGCGCAGTACTTC.

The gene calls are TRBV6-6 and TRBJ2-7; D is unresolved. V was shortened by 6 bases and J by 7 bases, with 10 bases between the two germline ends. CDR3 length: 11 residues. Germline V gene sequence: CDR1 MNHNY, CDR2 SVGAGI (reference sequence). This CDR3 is CASRGPTEQYF. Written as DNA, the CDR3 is TGTGCCAGCAGGGGCCCCACAGAGCAGTACTTC.

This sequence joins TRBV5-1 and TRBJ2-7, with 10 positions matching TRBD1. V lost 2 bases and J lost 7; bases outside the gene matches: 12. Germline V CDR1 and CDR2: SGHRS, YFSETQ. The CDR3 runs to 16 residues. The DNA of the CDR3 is TGCGCCAGCAGCTTAGGATACCGACAGGGGGCGCCGGAGCAGTACTTC. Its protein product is CASSLGYRQGAPEQYF.

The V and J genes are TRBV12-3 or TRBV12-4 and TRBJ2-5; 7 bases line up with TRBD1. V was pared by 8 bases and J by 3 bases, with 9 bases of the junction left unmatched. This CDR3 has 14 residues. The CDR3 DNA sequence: TGTGCCAGCGGTTGGGATACAGGGGAAGAGACCCAGTACTTC. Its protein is CASGWDTGEETQYF.

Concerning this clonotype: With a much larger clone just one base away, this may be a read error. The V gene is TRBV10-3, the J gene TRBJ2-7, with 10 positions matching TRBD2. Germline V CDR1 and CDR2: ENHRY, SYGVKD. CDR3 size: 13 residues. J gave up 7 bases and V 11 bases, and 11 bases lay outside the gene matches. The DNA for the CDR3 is TGTGCCTCCGGGACTAGCGTCTACAATGAGCAGTACTTC. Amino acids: CASGTSVYNEQYF.

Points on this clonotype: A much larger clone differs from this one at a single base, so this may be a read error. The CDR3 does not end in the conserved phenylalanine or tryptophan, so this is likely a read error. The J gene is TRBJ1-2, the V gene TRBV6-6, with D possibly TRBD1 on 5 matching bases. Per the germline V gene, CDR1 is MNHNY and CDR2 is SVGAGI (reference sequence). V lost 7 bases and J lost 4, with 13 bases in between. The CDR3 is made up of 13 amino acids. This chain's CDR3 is CASNPDSFYGYTI. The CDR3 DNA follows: TGTGCCAGCAACCCCGACAGTTTCTATGGCTACACCATC.